The 3 T cell receptor beta chains below all came from one sample that was sequenced in a study of blood T cell repertoires in COVID-19. Clones were read by immunoSEQ multiplex PCR, and TCRdb kept only the in-frame ones, dropping some. Here the sample spans about 280,000 clones, about nine tenths being singletons. Specimen: peripheral blood. Source of these receptors: a man aged 45-65 years with acute or convalescent COVID-19.

This chain connects TRBV29-1 to TRBJ2-6; no reliable D call. V was pared by 7 bases and J by 0 bases, with 13 bases between. The CDR3 is 15 amino acids. CDR1 and CDR2 (germline): SQVTM, ANQGSEA. The CDR3 nucleotides are TGCAGCGAACCCCGGCGGATCTCTGGGGCCAACGTCCTGACTTTC. Protein product: CSEPRRISGANVLTF.

The gene calls are TRBV5-4 and TRBJ2-6; D is perhaps TRBD1 (6 bases). CDR1 and CDR2 (germline): SGHNT, YYREEE (reference sequence). The CDR3 has 15 amino acids. V lost 8 bases and J 0 bases, leaving 12 bases between the germline ends. CDR3 sequence: CASRQDSSGANVLTF. CDR3 sequence (DNA): TGTGCCAGTCGACAGGATTCCTCTGGGGCCAACGTCCTGACTTTC.

This clone occurred once. The chain is built from TRBV7-9 and TRBJ2-7; D gene unclear. The CDR3 has 12 residues. Trimming took off 0 bases at V and 9 bases at J, with 9 bases between the two ends. Germline V gene lookup returns CDR1 SEHNR and CDR2 FQNEAQ (reference sequence). In nucleotides, the CDR3 is TGTGCCAGCAGCTTAGCGCTGCAGGCGCAGTACTTC. The encoded protein is CASSLALQAQYF.